A single sample gave rise to the 16 T cell receptor beta chains below, sequenced in a study of cytomegalovirus exposure and HLA in healthy donors. This table comes from immunoSEQ multiplex PCR, and its TCRdb copy is limited to in-frame clones, with some not included. The repertoire holds 120,000 or so clones, roughly 89% seen once, with approximately 1.1% in the top ten. Sequencing used PBMCs. The source is a woman between 18 and 30 years old in good health and CMV-seronegative.

With respect to this clone: The sample contains more than one DNA sequence encoding this CDR3. The chain joins TRBV18 to TRBJ1-4, with 9 bases matching TRBD1. In germline, CDR1 is KGHSH, CDR2 LQKENI. The CDR3 runs 15 residues. Germline trimming cut 0 bases from V and 5 bases from J; bases unmatched to any gene: 1. CDR3 nucleotide sequence: TGTGCCAGCTCACCACCCGGGACAGGGAATGAAAAACTGTTTTTT. Amino acids: CASSPPGTGNEKLFF.

The genes are TRBV12-5 and TRBJ2-1; D is unclear. The ends were cut back, 2 bases at V and 12 bases at J, with 14 bases in the middle. Germline-derived CDR1 and CDR2 are LGHNT and FRNRAP. This CDR3 spans 13 amino acids. The CDR3 DNA sequence: TGTGCTAGTGGTTTGCCCAACACACATACGCAGTTCTTC. Translating gives CASGLPNTHTQFF.

The rearrangement links TRBV28 to TRBJ2-6; D possibly corresponds to TRBD2 (5 bases). The germline V gene encodes CDR1 MDHEN and CDR2 SYDVKM. The CDR3 sequence is 19 residues long. V lost 4 bases and J lost 0, with 19 bases in between. The CDR3 bases are TGTGCCAGCAGTTCACCATTTGGAGGAACCCCCTCTGGGGCCAACGTCCTGACTTTC. It encodes CASSSPFGGTPSGANVLTF.

The CDR3 here is CASSLEGTGKNIQYF. The DNA of the CDR3 is TGCGCCAGCAGCTTGGAAGGGACAGGGAAAAACATTCAGTACTTC. The chain has TRBV5-1 and TRBJ2-4; 9 nucleotides line up with TRBD1. The germline V gene has CDR1 SGHRS and CDR2 YFSETQ. The CDR3 extends over 15 amino acids. The V gene end was trimmed by 0 bases and the J gene end by 4 bases; junction bases not matched to a gene: 2.

This chain uses TRBV28 with TRBJ2-7; 7 nucleotides line up with TRBD2. Unmatched junction bases numbered 5, after V lost 11 bases and J lost 4 bases. This CDR3 has 11 residues. The germline V gene has CDR1 MDHEN and CDR2 SYDVKM. The CDR3, as DNA: TGTGCCGACCGGGGGGAATACGAGCAGTACGTC. This sequence encodes CADRGEYEQYV.

The rearrangement links TRBV28 to TRBJ1-4; tentatively, D is TRBD1 (5 bases). CDR3 length equals 13 residues. From germline, CDR1 is MDHEN and CDR2 SYDVKM. Trimming cost V 6 bases and J 13 bases, with 18 bases left between them. CDR3 sequence (DNA): TGTGCCAGCAGGCGCGGGGAGAGGGGTCGACTGTTTTTT. Its protein is CASRRGERGRLFF.

The chain carries TRBV13 and TRBJ2-4; D is unclear. CDR3 length equals 12 residues. Germline assignment: CDR1 PRHDT and CDR2 FYEKMQ (reference sequence). V was cut by 5 bases and J by 9 bases, with 11 bases left in between. CDR3 sequence (DNA): TGTGCCAGCAGCCCTAGTGACGGCATTCAGTACTTC. This gives the protein CASSPSDGIQYF.

V and J are TRBV9 and TRBJ2-2, with D possibly matching TRBD1 (6 bases). Germline CDR1 SGDLS, CDR2 YYNGEE. V lost 0 bases, J lost 9 bases, and 6 bases lay in between. This CDR3 has 12 residues. CDR3 sequence: CASSVGGRELFF. The CDR3, as DNA: TGTGCCAGCAGCGTAGGGGGGCGGGAGCTGTTTTTT. Supplemented by reference TRBV9 and TRBJ2-2, the full variable domain reads DSGVTQTPKHLITATGQRVTLRCSPRSGDLSVYWYQQSLDQGLQFLIQYYNGEERAKGNILERFSAQQFPDLHSELNLSSLELGDSALYFCASSVGGRELFFGEGSRLTVL.

This chain joins TRBV30 and TRBJ2-5; D perhaps matches TRBD2 (6 bases). Trimming took off 2 bases at V and 1 base at J, with 11 bases between the two ends. The CDR3 spans 14 residues. The germline CDR1 and CDR2 sequences are GTSNPN and SVGIG (reference sequence). The CDR3 sequence is CAWSTIAVQETQYF. The CDR3 region has the DNA TGTGCCTGGAGTACCATAGCGGTCCAAGAGACCCAGTACTTC.

The chain recombines TRBV19 with TRBJ1-5, with D tentatively TRBD1 (5 bases). Trimming took off 2 bases at V and 1 base at J, with 6 bases between the two ends. CDR1 is LNHDA and CDR2 is SQIVND in the germline V gene (reference sequence). The CDR3 loop spans 14 amino acids. The CDR3 DNA is TGTGCCAGTAGTATAAGACAGAGCAATCAGCCCCAGCATTTT. The encoded protein is CASSIRQSNQPQHF. Based on the CDR3 plus reference TRBV19 and TRBJ1-5, the full variable domain is DGGITQSPKYLFRKEGQNVTLSCEQNLNHDAMYWYRQDPGQGLRLIYYSQIVNDFQKGDIAEGYSVSREKKESFPLTVTSAQKNPTAFYLCASSIRQSNQPQHFGDGTRLSIL.

This chain joins TRBV7-2 and TRBJ2-7; 9 bases are a match to TRBD1. CDR1 is SGHTA, CDR2 FQGNSA, per germline. The CDR3 spans 16 residues. The V segment lost 4 bases and the J segment 5 bases; nucleotides outside the gene matches: 12. The CDR3 reads CASSSGGHRGRDEQYF. The CDR3 DNA follows: TGTGCCAGCAGCTCCGGTGGACACAGGGGGCGCGACGAGCAGTACTTC. Drawing the rest from reference TRBV7-2 and TRBJ2-7, the complete variable domain is GAGVSQSPSNKVTEKGKDVELRCDPISGHTALYWYRQSLGQGLEFLIYFQGNSAPDKSGLPSDRFSAERTGGSVSTLTIQRTQQEDSAVYLCASSSGGHRGRDEQYFGPGTRLTVT.

The chain joins TRBV27 to TRBJ2-7; TRBD2 agrees at 7 bases. Looked up from germline, CDR1 is MNHEY and CDR2 is SMNVEV (reference sequence). The V gene end was trimmed by 6 bases and the J gene end by 4 bases; junction bases not matched to a gene: 9. This CDR3 has 14 residues. CDR3 DNA sequence: TGTGCCAGCAGCCCAAGGAGGGGAGGGTACGAGCAGTACGTC. This gives the protein CASSPRRGGYEQYV.

The gene calls are TRBV28 and TRBJ2-5; D call uncertain. Germline CDR1 is MDHEN and CDR2 is SYDVKM. This CDR3 is 15 amino acids long. V shed 4 bases and J shed 7 bases, with 19 bases lying between them. This CDR3 reads CASSSGSAVQWTQYF. The CDR3 nucleotides read TGTGCCAGCAGTTCAGGATCGGCCGTCCAATGGACCCAGTACTTC.

The V and J genes are TRBV20-1 and TRBJ2-5; 8 positions match TRBD1. The length of the CDR3 is 11 residues. The germline CDR1 and CDR2 sequences are DFQATT and SNEGSKA (reference sequence). V lost 5 bases and J lost 7; bases outside the gene matches: 3. CDR3 nucleotide sequence: TGCAGTGCTCCCACAGGGGGGACCCAGTACTTC. Translation gives CSAPTGGTQYF.

The chain joins TRBV19 to TRBJ1-2; 9 bases are shared with TRBD1. V was clipped by 5 bases and J by 8 bases; unmatched bases: 15. The V gene's germline CDR1 is LNHDA and CDR2 SQIVND (reference sequence). The CDR3 loop spans 16 amino acids. CDR3 residues: CASSPSLPGQGKGYTF. The DNA for the CDR3 is TGTGCCAGTAGTCCGAGTCTACCGGGACAGGGAAAAGGCTACACCTTC.

CDR3 nucleotide sequence: TGTGCCAGCAGTTTAAGGGGGCCTGAAGCTTTCTTT. Its protein product is CASSLRGPEAFF. The rearrangement links TRBV28 to TRBJ1-1; 7 bases are shared with TRBD1. CDR1 is MDHEN and CDR2 is SYDVKM in the germline V gene. This CDR3 region has 12 residues. J gave up 6 bases and V 2 bases, and 0 bases lay outside the gene matches.